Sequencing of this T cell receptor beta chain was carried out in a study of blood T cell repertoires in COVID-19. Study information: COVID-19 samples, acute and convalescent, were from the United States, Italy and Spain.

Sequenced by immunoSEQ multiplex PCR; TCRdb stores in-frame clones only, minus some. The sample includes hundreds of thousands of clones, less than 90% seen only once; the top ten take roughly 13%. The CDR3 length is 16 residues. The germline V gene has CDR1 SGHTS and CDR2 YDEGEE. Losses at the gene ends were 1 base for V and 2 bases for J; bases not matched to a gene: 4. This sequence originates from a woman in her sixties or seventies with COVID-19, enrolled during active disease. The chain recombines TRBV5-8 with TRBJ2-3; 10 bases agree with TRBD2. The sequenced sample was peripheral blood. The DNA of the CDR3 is TGTGCCAGCAGCTTGTTGAGCGGGGGGGTCACAGATACGCAGTATTTT. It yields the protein CASSLLSGGVTDTQYF.